The next 18 T cell receptor beta chains were all read from a single sample in a study of technical replicates of blood from several donors. Libraries were prepared by immunoSEQ multiplex PCR; TCRdb keeps only in-frame clonotypes and omits some of them. The sample lists about 48,000 clones, about 94% occurring once. Sequenced sample: PBMCs. All receptors come from a human donor in good health. Some clones in this sample may be carry-over from other donors' samples.

The genes are TRBV30 and TRBJ1-1; D is possibly TRBD1 (5 bases). The V end was cut by 7 bases, the J end by 6 bases, with 18 bases between. Germline V CDR1 and CDR2: GTSNPN, SVGIG (reference sequence). The CDR3 has 13 residues. CDR3 DNA: TGTGCCTCCCGGCCAGGGTTGAATTCTGAAGCTTTCTTT. Protein product: CASRPGLNSEAFF.

V is TRBV2 and J is TRBJ1-1, with D possibly matching TRBD1 (5 bases). Deletions cut 7 bases from V and 3 bases from J, with 21 bases between. Looked up from germline, CDR1 is SNHLY and CDR2 is FYNNEI. This CDR3 comprises 16 residues. The CDR3 loop reads CASTKGRAGMDTEAFF. CDR3 coding DNA: TGTGCCAGCACCAAGGGCAGGGCAGGTATGGACACTGAAGCTTTCTTT.

This chain links TRBV6-5 with TRBJ2-2; 7 nucleotides align to TRBD1. This CDR3 comprises 15 residues. The J segment lost 3 bases and the V segment lost 6 bases, leaving 7 bases of the junction unmatched. CDR1 MNHEY and CDR2 SVGAGI come from the germline V gene. CDR3 residues: CASSVGGLHTGELFF. The CDR3 nucleotides are TGTGCCAGCAGCGTAGGGGGCTTGCACACCGGGGAGCTGTTTTTT.

This chain joins TRBV4-3 and TRBJ2-1; 11 nucleotides line up with TRBD2. V lost 1 base and J lost 9; bases outside the gene matches: 11. This CDR3 region has 17 residues. Germline CDR1 LGHNA, CDR2 YSLEER. CDR3 amino acids: CASSQGLAGLAGFEQFF. CDR3 bases: TGCGCCAGCAGCCAAGGGTTGGCAGGACTAGCGGGTTTTGAGCAGTTCTTC.

CDR3 amino acids: CASSQEWGANSPLHF. The CDR3, as DNA: TGTGCCAGCAGCCAAGAGTGGGGAGCTAATTCACCCCTCCACTTT. The chain combines TRBV4-2 with TRBJ1-6, with D uncertain. V lost 0 bases and J 6 bases, leaving 9 bases between the germline ends. From germline, CDR1 is LGHNA and CDR2 YNFKEQ. This CDR3 comprises 15 residues.

The chain joins TRBV6-4 to TRBJ2-3; TRBD2 aligns across 7 bases. After removal of 6 bases from V and 1 base from J, the junction contained 1 base not matched to a gene. Germline CDR1 and CDR2: MRHNA and SNTAGT. The CDR3 is 13 amino acids. CDR3: CASRSGGTDTQYF. CDR3 in DNA: TGTGCCAGCAGGAGCGGGGGCACAGATACGCAGTATTTT.

The table lists this clone with a count of one. The chain couples TRBV30 to TRBJ2-7, with D tentatively TRBD2 (5 bases). V was cut by 3 bases and J by 7 bases, with 16 bases left in between. The germline V gene has CDR1 GTSNPN and CDR2 SVGIG (reference sequence). This CDR3 region has 13 residues. The CDR3 nucleotides read TGTGCCTGGAGCCCCCTTGGGCCGGGGGAGCAGTACTTC. The encoded protein is CAWSPLGPGEQYF.

The V gene is TRBV14, the J gene TRBJ2-7; the match to TRBD2 covers 11 bases. The CDR3 covers 15 residues. V trimming: 4 bases; J trimming: 0 bases; junction bases outside the gene matches: 2. The germline V gene has CDR1 SGHDN and CDR2 FVKESK. For the CDR3, the DNA is TGTGCCAGCAGCCTGGGACTAGCGGACTCCTACGAGCAGTACTTC. Its translation: CASSLGLADSYEQYF.

This chain joins TRBV5-1 and TRBJ2-1, with 9 bases fitting TRBD1. The trim removed 3 bases at V and 3 bases at J, leaving 1 base unmatched. CDR3 length equals 14 residues. Germline CDR1 SGHRS, CDR2 YFSETQ. The CDR3 DNA follows: TGCGCCAGCAGCTCGACAGGGGGCTACAATGAGCAGTTCTTC. It codes for CASSSTGGYNEQFF.

The chain combines TRBV5-8 with TRBJ2-6; D is perhaps TRBD2 (6 bases). V lost 5 bases to trimming and J lost 1 base, with 16 bases between them. CDR3 length: 17 residues. From germline, CDR1 is SGHTS and CDR2 YDEGEE. Written as DNA, the CDR3 is TGTGCCAGCAGTGTGACGCCGGGGGAATCTGGGGCCAACGTCCTGACTTTC. Protein sequence: CASSVTPGESGANVLTF. The variable domain in full, completed from reference TRBV5-8 and TRBJ2-6, reads EAGVTQSPTHLIKTRGQQATLRCSPISGHTSVYWYQQALGLGLQFLLWYDEGEERNRGNFPPRFSGRQFPNYSSELNVNALELEDSALYLCASSVTPGESGANVLTFGAGSRLTVL.

J is TRBJ2-7 and V is TRBV9; 9 bases fit TRBD2. Unmatched junction bases numbered 8, after V lost 1 base and J lost 3 bases. CDR3 length: 16 residues. Germline-derived CDR1 and CDR2 are SGDLS and YYNGEE. CDR3 protein: CASSVSGLATFYEQYF. Written as DNA, the CDR3 is TGTGCCAGCAGCGTATCGGGACTAGCAACCTTCTACGAGCAGTACTTC.

This clone has a single count. This sequence joins TRBV18 and TRBJ1-3; 8 bases are a match to TRBD1. Germline lookup yields CDR1 KGHSH and CDR2 LQKENI. The CDR3 extends over 14 amino acids. The V segment lost 4 bases and the J segment 2 bases; nucleotides outside the gene matches: 1. CDR3 amino acids: CASSLQGAGNTIYF. For the CDR3, the DNA is TGTGCCAGCTCACTACAGGGGGCTGGAAACACCATATATTTT.

The chain is built from TRBV27 and TRBJ2-7; TRBD2 might be the D (7 bases). Per germline, CDR1 MNHEY and CDR2 SMNVEV (reference sequence). This CDR3 has 14 amino acids. The germline V and J ends were trimmed by 5 bases and 6 bases, with 17 bases remaining between them. DNA for the CDR3: TGTGCCAGCAGTCGGCGGGGGCCTTCCGGCGAGCAGTACTTC. Translation: CASSRRGPSGEQYF.

DNA for the CDR3: TGTGCCAGCAAAAGGACAGGGACAAACACCGGGGAGCTGTTTTTT. It is translated as CASKRTGTNTGELFF. This sequence joins TRBV6-1 and TRBJ2-2, with TRBD1 identical over 8 bases. Germline trimming cut 7 bases from V and 2 bases from J; bases unmatched to any gene: 6. Germline V gene sequence: CDR1 MNHNS, CDR2 SASEGT. The CDR3 length is 15 residues.

V is TRBV5-1 and J is TRBJ2-2; tentative D call: TRBD1 (5 bases). V was pared by 4 bases and J by 7 bases, with 11 bases between. Germline-derived CDR1 and CDR2 are SGHRS and YFSETQ. This CDR3 comprises 13 residues. The CDR3 reads CASSQQGSGELFF. The CDR3 DNA reads as TGCGCCAGCAGCCAGCAGGGTAGCGGGGAGCTGTTTTTT.

The chain carries TRBV15 and TRBJ1-1, with TRBD1 matching over 8 bases. V was clipped by 0 bases and J by 8 bases; unmatched bases: 2. The CDR3 contains 13 residues. CDR1 is LNHNV and CDR2 is YYDKDF in the germline V gene (reference sequence). CDR3 DNA: TGTGCCACCAGCAGAGACCGACAGGGGGAAGCTTTCTTT. This gives the protein CATSRDRQGEAFF.

The chain couples TRBV5-4 to TRBJ2-2; D is undetermined. CDR1 and CDR2 (germline): SGHNT, YYREEE (reference sequence). CDR3 length: 13 amino acids. Trimming stripped 1 base from V and 7 bases from J, with 8 bases between. DNA for the CDR3: TGTGCCAGCAGCTTGATTTCGGGCGGGGAGCTGTTTTTT. This codes for CASSLISGGELFF.

The chain joins TRBV6-5 to TRBJ2-1; 12 bases agree with TRBD2. V shed 8 bases, J shed 7 bases, and the junction held 3 bases outside the gene matches. The germline V gene encodes CDR1 MNHEY and CDR2 SVGAGI. CDR3 length: 13 amino acids. The CDR3 is CASLGLAGNEQFF. The CDR3 bases are TGTGCCAGCCTCGGACTAGCGGGGAATGAGCAGTTCTTC.